This T cell receptor (beta chain) was observed in a study of control samples from healthy donors and cancer patients. Measured with immunoSEQ multiplex PCR; TCRdb has only the in-frame clones, and not every one. The repertoire holds some 98,000 clones, with around 85% as singletons. This CDR3 has 14 residues. Trimming stripped 6 bases from V and 4 bases from J, with 13 bases between. The V gene's germline CDR1 is LGHDT and CDR2 YNNKEL (reference sequence). This receptor was identified in a man in his 70s with lung cancer. The sequenced sample consisted of PBMCs. The chain combines TRBV3-1 (or the pseudogene TRBV3-2) with TRBJ1-3, with D hard to call. CDR3: CASSPGITGNTIYF. CDR3 DNA sequence: TGTGCCAGCAGTCCCGGGATCACCGGAAACACCATATATTTT.